This TCR beta chain was obtained from a study of tumor and adjacent non-tumor tissue in lung cancer. Across the whole study: Stage I to III disease affected approximately 11 men and several women aged 31 to 76.

The germline gives CDR1 DFQATT, CDR2 SNEGSKA (reference sequence). CDR3 length: 15 residues. A modified ARM-PCR protocol with three rounds of nested PCR amplified TCRbeta. TCRdb analysed the multiplex PCR reads with MiXCR anew, one entry per CDR3 protein. Seen here are 200,000 to 250,000 distinct CDR3 sequences, about 71% observed once, and the top ten hold around 25%. No cell sorting was done before RNA was extracted from the tissue. General study results and limits: Normal lung showed higher cumulative top 100 clone frequency than tumor. TCR diversity was significantly greater in tumor than normal lung tissue. Tumor TCR diversity, when higher, was linked to shorter survival.

Comment on this clonotype: The antigen is undetermined. Likely a read error: the CDR3 ends without its conserved phenylalanine or tryptophan.

The V and J genes are TRBV20-1 and TRBJ2-3, with 9 bases aligning to TRBD1. The sequence came from a man in his sixties with non-small cell lung cancer. The sequenced material came from lung tumor tissue. CDR3 protein: CSARTGAVSTATQYS. The CDR3 DNA reads TGCAGTGCGCGGACAGGGGCCGTAAGCACAGCTACGCAGTATTCT.